This T cell receptor (beta chain) was recorded in a study of T cells in Graves' hyperthyroidism and ophthalmopathy. This clonotype has just a few counts. As yet, its antigen is unknown. From RNA transcripts, TCR beta CDR3 regions were amplified. HTBI primers were used for first-round RT-PCR of the TCR CDR3. In TCRdb, the multiplex PCR reads were re-called with MiXCR into one record per CDR3 protein. Of 250,000 to 300,000 distinct CDR3 sequences in the sample, approximately 15% were seen once. The study's findings and limits: Blood held most thyroid clonotypes expanded above 0.001 frequency.

V dropped 4 bases and J dropped 4 bases, with 14 bases sitting between them. This CDR3 comprises 14 residues. Germline CDR1 SGHRS, CDR2 YFSETQ. The sequenced material came from blood. The source is a woman between 35 and 50 years old with Graves' hyperthyroidism. The gene calls are TRBV5-1 and TRBJ1-1; a possible D gene is TRBD1 (5 bases). The CDR3 DNA reads TGCGCCAGCAGCCCCGACAGCCGGATCACTGAAGCTTTCTTT. It specifies CASSPDSRITEAFF.